These 8 T cell receptor beta chains were sequenced from one sample in a study of T cell responses to AZD1222 COVID-19 vaccine. Assay: immunoSEQ multiplex PCR; the TCRdb copy retains only in-frame clones and omits some. Here the sample spans 55,000 to 80,000 clones, 89% being singletons. Sequencing used peripheral blood, obtained 28 days after the second AZD1222 dose. Receptor source: an adult who received the AZD1222 COVID-19 vaccine.

This chain connects TRBV6-5 to TRBJ1-2; perhaps TRBD1 as D (6 bases). V was clipped by 6 bases and J by 9 bases, with 14 bases between them. This CDR3 spans 12 amino acids. The V gene's germline CDR1 is MNHEY and CDR2 SVGAGI. In nucleotides, the CDR3 is TGTGCCAGCAGGGGGGCTGGAGGGAGCTACACCTTC. Translating gives CASRGAGGSYTF.

The chain joins TRBV9 to TRBJ2-1; 9 bases match TRBD2. With 7 bases clipped from V and 8 bases from J, the junction kept 7 bases outside the gene matches. Looked up from germline, CDR1 is SGDLS and CDR2 is YYNGEE. The CDR3 has 13 amino acids. The CDR3 sequence: CASSLAGRDEQFF. CDR3 bases: TGTGCCAGCTCTCTAGCGGGGAGGGATGAGCAGTTCTTC. Full variable domain (missing parts from reference TRBV9 and TRBJ2-1): DSGVTQTPKHLITATGQRVTLRCSPRSGDLSVYWYQQSLDQGLQFLIQYYNGEERAKGNILERFSAQQFPDLHSELNLSSLELGDSALYFCASSLAGRDEQFFGPGTRLTVL.

V usage is TRBV28 and J usage is TRBJ1-5, with 7 bases aligning to TRBD1. Germline V gene data show CDR1 as MDHEN and CDR2 as SYDVKM. The J segment lost 6 bases and the V segment lost 1 base, leaving 6 bases of the junction unmatched. The CDR3 spans 15 residues. The CDR3 nucleotides are TGTGCCAGCAGTTTATACGACAGGGACGGTCAGCCCCAGCATTTT. This codes for CASSLYDRDGQPQHF.

Worth noting for this clone: A junction end diverges from the germline sequence, so it may reflect a read error. DNA for the CDR3: TGTGCCAGCAGCCACCACGAGACCCAGTACTTC. Translation gives CASSHHETQYF. This chain connects TRBV14 to TRBJ2-5; D is unresolved. In germline, CDR1 is SGHDN, CDR2 FVKESK. CDR3 length equals 11 residues.

The rearrangement uses TRBV6-1 and TRBJ2-1, with 9 positions matching TRBD2. The V and J ends lost 0 bases and 8 bases, in that order; junction bases with no gene match: 8. Germline V gene data show CDR1 as MNHNS and CDR2 as SASEGT. This CDR3 has 16 amino acids. The CDR3 region has the DNA TGTGCCAGCAGTGAAGCTAGCGGGAGATCTGGCTATGAGCAGTTCTTC. Amino acids: CASSEASGRSGYEQFF.

This chain connects TRBV5-1 to TRBJ2-5; 7 bases match TRBD2. CDR3 length: 13 amino acids. Germline values: CDR1 SGHRS, CDR2 YFSETQ. Unmatched junction bases numbered 4, after V lost 3 bases and J lost 5 bases. The DNA for the CDR3 is TGCGCCAGCAGCTGGGCTAGCGGTGAGACCCAGTACTTC. As protein: CASSWASGETQYF. The whole variable domain, filled in from reference TRBV5-1 and TRBJ2-5, reads KAGVTQTPRYLIKTRGQQVTLSCSPISGHRSVSWYQQTPGQGLQFLFEYFSETQRNKGNFPGRFSGRQFSNSRSEMNVSTLELGDSALYLCASSWASGETQYFGPGTRLLVL.

V gene TRBV4-1 combines with J gene TRBJ1-6; the D is unclear. The CDR3 is 15 residues long. V lost 8 bases and J 7 bases, leaving 18 bases between the germline ends. CDR1 is MGHRA, CDR2 YSYEKL, per germline. CDR3 protein: CASSSWKQPNSPLHF. The CDR3 region has the DNA TGCGCCAGCTCCTCGTGGAAGCAGCCAAATTCACCCCTCCACTTT.

The V and J genes are TRBV7-6 and TRBJ2-3, with D maybe TRBD2 (6 bases). The CDR3 is 16 amino acids. The germline V and J ends were trimmed by 2 bases and 7 bases, with 19 bases remaining between them. Per the germline V gene, CDR1 is SGHVS and CDR2 is FNYEAQ. The CDR3 DNA follows: TGTGCCAGCAGCTTAACGGGAGCCCCTTCCCCGCATACGCAGTATTTT. Translated: CASSLTGAPSPHTQYF.